Following are 10 T cell receptor beta chains from one sample sequenced in a study of blood T cell dynamics during melanoma immunotherapy. TCRdb's table, derived via immunoSEQ multiplex PCR, lists solely in-frame clones and lacks some. The repertoire holds some 9,400 clones, approximately 86% seen once, with roughly 10% in the top ten. Stated time point: pre-treatment baseline. The sequences come from blood, collected from a patient treated with checkpoint blockade. These receptors originate from a human donor with melanoma.

This clone was recorded once. The chain couples TRBV11-2 to TRBJ2-7, with 7 bases aligning to TRBD1. V shed 2 bases and J 6 bases; nucleotides not matched to a gene: 10. This CDR3 region has 15 residues. Per germline, CDR1 SGHAT and CDR2 FQNNGV. CDR3 sequence (DNA): TGTGCCAGCAGCTTAAGGAACAGGGGATCCGTCGAGCAGTACTTC. Translation: CASSLRNRGSVEQYF.

This rearrangement joins TRBV7-2 to TRBJ2-5; tentatively, D is TRBD1 or TRBD2 (5 bases each). CDR1 and CDR2 from the germline V gene are SGHTA and FQGNSA. V was shortened by 4 bases and J by 1 base, with 10 bases between the two germline ends. CDR3 length: 14 residues. Here the CDR3 DNA reads TGTGCCAGCAGCTCCGGGACGGCCCAAGAGACCCAGTACTTC. Translating it yields CASSSGTAQETQYF.

The rearrangement joins TRBV6-1 to TRBJ2-3, with 8 bases fitting TRBD2. In germline, CDR1 is MNHNS, CDR2 SASEGT. Losses at the gene ends were 2 bases for V and 1 base for J; bases not matched to a gene: 5. The CDR3 sequence is 16 residues long. The CDR3 protein is CASSELTSGGTDTQYF. The CDR3 DNA follows: TGTGCCAGCAGTGAATTAACTAGCGGTGGCACAGATACGCAGTATTTT.

The chain has TRBV28 and TRBJ1-1, with 8 bases that match TRBD1. The CDR3 is 15 amino acids. The germline gives CDR1 MDHEN, CDR2 SYDVKM. Germline trimming cut 6 bases from V and 2 bases from J; bases unmatched to any gene: 8. The CDR3 sequence is CASSGLGTGNTEAFF. The DNA for the CDR3 is TGTGCCAGCAGCGGTCTGGGGACAGGTAACACTGAAGCTTTCTTT. Supplemented by reference TRBV28 and TRBJ1-1, the full variable domain reads DVKVTQSSRYLVKRTGEKVFLECVQDMDHENMFWYRQDPGLGLRLIYFSYDVKMKEKGDIPEGYSVSREKKERFSLILESASTNQTSMYLCASSGLGTGNTEAFFGQGTRLTVV.

The chain couples TRBV9 to TRBJ1-2; D unclear. Per germline, CDR1 SGDLS and CDR2 YYNGEE. Trimming cost V 0 bases and J 4 bases, with 13 bases left between them. The CDR3 runs to 15 residues. This chain's CDR3 is CASSVGVGVGYGYTF. The CDR3 DNA reads TGTGCCAGCAGCGTAGGCGTTGGGGTAGGCTATGGCTACACCTTC.

This sequence joins TRBV6-1 and TRBJ1-6; D is unresolved. CDR1 and CDR2 from the germline V gene are MNHNS and SASEGT. Trimming took off 9 bases at V and 10 bases at J, with 13 bases between the two ends. The CDR3 sequence is 12 residues long. The CDR3 nucleotides read TGTGCCAGTGGTAGGGCAGGATCACCCCTCCACTTT. This codes for CASGRAGSPLHF.

The chain is built from TRBV6-6 and TRBJ2-7, with no clear D. CDR1 is MNHNY and CDR2 is SVGAGI in the germline V gene (reference sequence). Deletions cut 2 bases from V and 0 bases from J, with 8 bases between. This CDR3 spans 14 amino acids. The CDR3 here is CASSYGSVSYEQYF. CDR3 sequence (DNA): TGTGCCAGCAGTTACGGTTCGGTCTCCTACGAGCAGTACTTC.

The rearrangement joins TRBV5-4 to TRBJ1-4; 7 bases match TRBD1. J was trimmed by 3 bases and V by 2 bases; bases with no gene match: 1. Germline-derived CDR1 and CDR2 are SGHNT and YYREEE (reference sequence). CDR3 length: 14 amino acids. The CDR3 sequence is CASSLRGPNEKLFF. The CDR3 bases are TGTGCCAGCAGCTTAAGGGGGCCTAATGAAAAACTGTTTTTT. Full variable domain (outside the CDR3, taken from reference TRBV5-4 and TRBJ1-4): ETGVTQSPTHLIKTRGQQVTLRCSSQSGHNTVSWYQQALGQGPQFIFQYYREEENGRGNFPPRFSGLQFPNYSSELNVNALELDDSALYLCASSLRGPNEKLFFGSGTQLSVL.

V gene TRBV18 combines with J gene TRBJ1-4, with a tentative D call TRBD1 (5 bases). This CDR3 has 15 residues. Germline CDR1 is KGHSH and CDR2 is LQKENI. Trimming took off 0 bases at V and 8 bases at J, with 13 bases between the two ends. The CDR3 loop is CASSPPAGLGEKLFF. The CDR3 nucleotides read TGTGCCAGCTCACCACCGGCGGGACTGGGGGAAAAACTGTTTTTT.

In DNA, the CDR3 is TGTGCCAGCAGAAGCGGGGGGGCGGCGGAGACCCAGTACTTC. Amino acid sequence: CASRSGGAAETQYF. The chain joins TRBV6-5 to TRBJ2-5, with 10 bases identical to TRBD2. Per germline, CDR1 MNHEY and CDR2 SVGAGI. CDR3 length: 14 residues. V lost 6 bases to trimming and J lost 5 bases; unmatched junction nucleotides: 6.